The 10 T cell receptor beta chains below were found in one sample sequenced in a study of persistence of HIV-infected CD4 T cells (TCRdb year 2020). Sample treatment or condition, as interpreted from the label and publication: suppressive antiretroviral therapy. A pool of overlapping HIV-1 Gag 15-mer peptides was used at 0.9 to 1 ug per peptide per mL for cell stimulation. Nonresponding CD40L-negative CD69-negative CD45RO-high memory CD4+ T cells were sorted as memory populations depleted of antigen-responding cells. For these TCRs, the target antigens are not known. TCRbeta repertoires were sequenced from genomic DNA with the immunoSEQ hsTCRB assay version 4 in survey mode. The table comes from immuneACCESS by way of TCRdb, which keeps in-frame sequences with V and J called. Part of the clones is missing from these tables; in studies checked, under half for an unresolved V gene and the rest for unknown reasons. Counted in this sample were approximately 36,000 clones; about 83% of them appeared once. The top ten hold roughly 5.4% of the sample.

The input for sequencing was cultured CD4+ T cells from PBMCs, taken from a patient who received antiretroviral therapy. The intended sense of this specimen's cell subset or site label: CD40L-CD69- CD45RO-high memory CD4 T cells not responding to Gag peptides. The receptors were gathered from an adult with HIV. The donor label of this sample is uncertain.

The chain links TRBV9 to TRBJ1-5; 7 bases map to TRBD1. The junction had 8 bases not matched to a gene; V was cut back by 4 bases and J by 4 bases. Germline CDR1 SGDLS, CDR2 YYNGEE. This CDR3 spans 15 amino acids. CDR3 residues: CASSPQGGQNQPQHF. For the CDR3, the DNA is TGTGCCAGCAGCCCCCAGGGGGGACAGAATCAGCCCCAGCATTTT.

The rearrangement uses TRBV9 and TRBJ1-1, with a possible D match to TRBD1 (5 bases). The germline V and J ends were trimmed by 3 bases and 0 bases, with 12 bases remaining between them. The germline CDR1 and CDR2 sequences are SGDLS and YYNGEE. This CDR3 contains 15 residues. CDR3 bases: TGTGCCAGCAGCGCCTTGGGGGAGATGAACACTGAAGCTTTCTTT. Amino acids: CASSALGEMNTEAFF.

The chain has TRBV11-3 and TRBJ2-2; D is perhaps TRBD2 (7 bases). Trimming removed 5 bases at V and 6 bases at J, with 16 bases between. Per germline, CDR1 SGHNT and CDR2 YENEEA. The CDR3 runs 15 residues. The CDR3 DNA reads TGTGCCAGCAGCCGAGGGGGGGGGCCCCCCGGGGAGCTGTTTTTT. Its protein product is CASSRGGGPPGELFF.

Written as DNA, the CDR3 is TGTGCCACCAGTGATTTGGCCGGGGGATATTCTGAGCAGTTCTTC. This encodes CATSDLAGGYSEQFF. This sequence joins TRBV24-1 and TRBJ2-1; weak D call: TRBD2 (6 bases). Per the germline V gene, CDR1 is KGHDR and CDR2 is SFDVKD. This CDR3 has 15 residues. The V end was cut by 0 bases, the J end by 9 bases, with 14 bases between.

V gene TRBV24-1 combines with J gene TRBJ2-1, with TRBD2 identical over 11 bases. CDR1 is KGHDR, CDR2 SFDVKD, per germline. The junction had 19 bases not matched to a gene; V was cut back by 4 bases and J by 0 bases. CDR3 length: 22 amino acids. The CDR3 is CATSDSRYATSGVRSSYNEQFF. CDR3 bases: TGTGCCACCAGTGACTCGCGGTATGCGACTAGCGGGGTTCGGAGCTCCTACAATGAGCAGTTCTTC.

This chain joins TRBV2 and TRBJ1-4; D gene unclear. The CDR3 totals 14 residues. Between the trimmed V and J ends, which lost 7 bases and 10 bases, there was a span of 19 bases. Germline V lookup: CDR1 SNHLY, CDR2 FYNNEI. CDR3 region: CASNEQTSYGKLFF. The CDR3 coding sequence is TGTGCCAGCAACGAACAGACCAGTTACGGAAAACTGTTTTTT.

This clone was seen more than once but under ten times. The chain is built from TRBV2 and TRBJ2-3, with 8 bases fitting TRBD2. Germline values: CDR1 SNHLY, CDR2 FYNNEI. The CDR3 runs to 15 residues. The V segment lost 6 bases and the J segment 2 bases; nucleotides outside the gene matches: 7. CDR3 bases: TGTGCCAGCAGCGGGGCGGGGGGCCACACAGATACGCAGTATTTT. As protein: CASSGAGGHTDTQYF.

This chain uses TRBV29-1 with TRBJ1-2; D is ambiguous. V was shortened by 2 bases and J by 4 bases, with 11 bases between the two germline ends. Germline assignment: CDR1 SQVTM and CDR2 ANQGSEA. This CDR3 comprises 13 residues. The CDR3 sequence: CSVEKVTSYGYTF. CDR3 nucleotide sequence: TGCAGCGTTGAAAAAGTTACGAGCTATGGCTACACCTTC.

This chain connects TRBV3-1 (or the pseudogene TRBV3-2) to TRBJ2-7; 10 bases fit TRBD1. Germline V gene lookup returns CDR1 LGHDT and CDR2 YNNKEL (reference sequence). The CDR3 has 16 amino acids. J gave up 6 bases and V 1 base, and 9 bases lay outside the gene matches. CDR3 DNA: TGTGCCAGCAGCCAAGGTTCCGGGACAGGGGTCCTCGAGCAGTACTTC. It yields the protein CASSQGSGTGVLEQYF.

This chain joins TRBV10-3 and TRBJ1-3, with D possibly matching TRBD1 (5 bases). CDR1 and CDR2 from the germline V gene are ENHRY and SYGVKD. V shed 8 bases and J shed 0 bases, with 14 bases lying between them. This CDR3 has 15 amino acids. CDR3 nucleotides: TGTGCCATCGGATCCGGGACGGCCTCTGGAAACACCATATATTTT. Translation gives CAIGSGTASGNTIYF.